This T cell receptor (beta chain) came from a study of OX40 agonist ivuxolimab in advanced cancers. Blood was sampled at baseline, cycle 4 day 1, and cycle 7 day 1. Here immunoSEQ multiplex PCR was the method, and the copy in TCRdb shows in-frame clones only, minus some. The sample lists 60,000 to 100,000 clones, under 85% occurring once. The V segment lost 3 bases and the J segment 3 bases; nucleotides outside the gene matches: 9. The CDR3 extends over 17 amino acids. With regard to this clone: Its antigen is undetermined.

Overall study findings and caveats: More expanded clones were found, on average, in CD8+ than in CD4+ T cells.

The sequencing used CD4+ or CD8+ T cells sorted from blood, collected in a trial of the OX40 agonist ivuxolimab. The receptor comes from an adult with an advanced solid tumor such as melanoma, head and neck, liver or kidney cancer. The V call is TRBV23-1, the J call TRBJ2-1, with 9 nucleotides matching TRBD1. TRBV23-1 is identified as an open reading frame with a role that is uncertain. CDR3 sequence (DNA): TGCGCCAGCAGTCAGCCGGGACAGGGAGTTTTCTACAATGAGCAGTTCTTC. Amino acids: CASSQPGQGVFYNEQFF.